A selection of T cell receptor beta chains follows, all from one sample in a study of shared clonotypes between healthy human individuals. Sequencing was performed with immunoSEQ multiplex PCR; in TCRdb, only in-frame clones are kept and a portion is missing. The repertoire holds approximately 2,300,000 clones, with 80% to 95% as singletons. The sequenced material came from naive CD4+ T cells from PBMCs. The receptors stem from a man in his late teens or twenties in good health. Some clones in this sample may be carry-over from other donors' samples. Each CDR3 is given with its conserved first and last residue. A D gene is named only where the DNA matches it firmly. Expanded clones are given a class, and other clones once, few, many or no size at all.

>NA|NA|TRBJ2-4|TRBV28
CASSLGWDGKNIQYF
TGTGCCAGCAGTCTTGGTTGGGATGGAAAAAACATTCAGTACTTC
>TRBD1|NA|TRBJ2-3|TRBV7-6
CASSLVDRGRTDTQYF
TGTGCCAGCAGCTTAGTGGACAGGGGGCGCACAGATACGCAGTATTTT
>NA|once|TRBJ2-3|TRBV6-5
CASLIVGTDTQYF
TGTGCCAGCCTTATTGTTGGCACAGATACGCAGTATTTT
>NA|NA|TRBJ2-2|TRBV11-3
CASSNPSTSGELFF
TGTGCCAGCAGCAACCCCAGTACATCCGGGGAGCTGTTTTTT
>NA|NA|TRBJ2-3|TRBV11-2
CASSFVRAADTQYF
TGTGCCAGCAGCTTCGTCAGGGCTGCAGATACGCAGTATTTT
>TRBD1|NA|TRBJ2-7|TRBV5-8
CASSTGTAEQYF
TGTGCCAGCAGCACGGGGACAGCCGAGCAGTACTTC
>TRBD1|NA|TRBJ2-2|TRBV28
CASSLIPGGHTGELFF
TGTGCCAGCAGTTTAATTCCAGGGGGCCACACCGGGGAGCTGTTTTTT
>TRBD2|NA|TRBJ2-1|TRBV28
CAGSGSWVDEQFF
TGTGCCGGTAGCGGGAGTTGGGTGGATGAGCAGTTCTTC
>NA|once|TRBJ2-3|TRBV19
CASSIGIRTDTQYF
TGTGCCAGTAGTATTGGAATTCGCACAGATACGCAGTATTTT
>NA|NA|TRBJ2-2|TRBV7-8
CAILDFQENTGELFF
TGTGCCATCTTGGACTTCCAGGAGAACACCGGGGAGCTGTTTTTT
>NA|NA|TRBJ1-4|TRBV21-1
CASSPSGQGNEKLFF
TGTGCCAGCAGTCCCTCCGGACAGGGTAATGAAAAACTGTTTTTT
>TRBD1|NA|TRBJ2-1|TRBV5-1
CASSLVDRAYNEQFF
TGCGCCAGCAGCTTGGTGGACAGGGCCTACAATGAGCAGTTCTTC
>NA|NA|TRBJ2-7|TRBV7-3
CASSSGARDGNYEQYF
TGTGCCAGCAGCTCCGGGGCAAGGGATGGAAACTACGAGCAGTACTTC
>NA|NA|TRBJ2-5|TRBV5-1
CASSRDVGRGQETQYF
TGCGCCAGCAGCCGGGACGTTGGGAGGGGGCAAGAGACCCAGTACTTC
>NA|NA|TRBJ2-3|TRBV19
CASSIGGDTQYF
TGTGCCAGTAGTATAGGGGGAGATACGCAGTATTTT
>TRBD1|NA|TRBJ2-1|TRBV6-7
CASSSRQGKYNEQFF
TGTGCCAGCAGTTCACGACAGGGGAAGTACAATGAGCAGTTCTTC
>NA|NA|TRBJ1-3|TRBV2
CASGGTSGNTIYF
TGTGCCAGCGGGGGGACCTCTGGAAACACCATATATTTT
>TRBD2|NA|TRBJ2-1|TRBV4-2
CASSPGVAGVHNEQFF
TGTGCCAGCAGCCCTGGGGTAGCGGGAGTCCACAATGAGCAGTTCTTC
>NA|NA|TRBJ2-7|TRBV28
CASSLRPQEGEQYF
TGTGCCAGCAGCCTCCGGCCTCAGGAGGGCGAGCAGTACTTC
>NA|NA|TRBJ2-3|TRBV11-2
CASSLALTDTQYF
TGTGCCAGCAGCTTAGCGTTGACAGATACGCAGTATTTT
>TRBD1|NA|TRBJ2-4|TRBV18
CASSPYPGMAGTGDLF
TGTGCCAGCTCGCCATACCCGGGGATGGCCGGGACAGGGGACCTGTTC
>NA|NA|TRBJ1-3|TRBV9
CASSVDTQADTIYF
TGTGCCAGCAGCGTAGACACCCAAGCGGACACCATATATTTT
>NA|NA|TRBJ1-1|TRBV5-4
CASSLAGGGRANTEAFF
TGTGCCAGCAGCTTGGCGGGGGGCGGCCGGGCTAACACTGAAGCTTTCTTT
>NA|NA|TRBJ1-1|TRBV6-5
CASSYSGQGAEAFF
TGTGCCAGCAGTTACTCGGGGCAGGGCGCTGAAGCTTTCTTT
>TRBD1|NA|TRBJ1-2|TRBV28
CASRSTGAGYGYTF
TGTGCCAGCAGGTCGACAGGGGCGGGCTATGGCTACACCTTC
>NA|NA|TRBJ1-2|TRBV7-2
CASSPGRGRYGYTF
TGTGCCAGCAGCCCTGGACGGGGGAGGTATGGCTACACCTTC
>TRBD2|NA|TRBJ2-1|TRBV9
CASSVSGRGTYNEQFF
TGTGCCAGCAGCGTTAGCGGGAGAGGCACCTACAATGAGCAGTTCTTC
>TRBD2|NA|TRBJ2-3|TRBV27
CASSLFGGGTDTQYF
TGTGCCAGCAGTTTATTCGGGGGGGGCACAGATACGCAGTATTTT
>TRBD1|once|TRBJ2-1|TRBV7-9
CASSPPGTGRAEQFF
TGTGCCAGCAGCCCCCCCGGGACAGGGCGGGCTGAGCAGTTCTTC
>NA|once|TRBJ1-2|TRBV7-3
CASSPGREYGYTF
TGTGCCAGCAGTCCGGGCCGTGAGTATGGCTACACCTTC
>TRBD1|NA|TRBJ2-7|TRBV2
CASRTLTGGTMVQYF
TGTGCCAGCAGAACTTTGACAGGGGGCACAATGGTGCAGTACTTC
>TRBD1|NA|TRBJ1-5|TRBV6-4
CASSDSGGQGTISNQPQHF
TGTGCCAGCAGTGACTCCGGGGGACAGGGGACGATTAGCAATCAGCCCCAGCATTTT
>NA|NA|TRBJ2-2|TRBV5-1
CASSSIPSDNTGELFF
TGCGCCAGCAGCTCTATCCCTTCCGATAACACCGGGGAGCTGTTTTTT
>TRBD1|NA|TRBJ1-5|TRBV28
CASSLAGTGDQPQHF
TGTGCCAGCAGTTTAGCCGGGACAGGCGATCAGCCCCAGCATTTT
>TRBD1|NA|TRBJ1-5|TRBV28
CASSRRGRSNQPQHF
TGTGCCAGCAGCCGTAGGGGGCGAAGCAATCAGCCCCAGCATTTT
>NA|NA|TRBJ2-7|TRBV28
CASADGPNYEQYF
TGTGCCAGCGCCGACGGGCCCAATTACGAGCAGTACTTC
>NA|once|TRBJ2-1|TRBV29-1
CSVLRDRSSDEQFF
TGCAGCGTTCTCCGGGACCGATCTTCGGATGAGCAGTTCTTC
>TRBD2|once|TRBJ2-7|TRBV5-4
CASSAPGTSLYEQYF
TGTGCCAGCAGCGCCCCCGGGACTAGCCTCTACGAGCAGTACTTC
>NA|NA|TRBJ1-1|TRBV29-1
CSVERTSEAFF
TGCAGCGTTGAAAGGACAAGTGAAGCTTTCTTT
>TRBD1|NA|TRBJ1-2|TRBV4-1
CASSQDWGTGYRYTF
TGCGCCAGCAGCCAAGATTGGGGGACAGGGTACCGCTACACCTTC
>TRBD2|NA|TRBJ2-5|TRBV2
CASHAGGWETQYF
TGTGCCAGCCACGCGGGGGGATGGGAGACCCAGTACTTC
>NA|NA|TRBJ2-1|TRBV30
CAWSQRGRLNEQFF
TGTGCCTGGAGTCAAAGGGGCCGGTTGAATGAGCAGTTCTTC
>NA|NA|TRBJ2-3|TRBV5-1
CASSLGTLSTDTQYF
TGCGCCAGCAGCTTGGGCACCCTGAGCACAGATACGCAGTATTTT
>TRBD1|NA|TRBJ2-7|TRBV6-6
CASSSGQRYEQYF
TGTGCCAGCAGTTCGGGACAGCGCTACGAGCAGTACTTC
>TRBD1|NA|TRBJ1-2|TRBV28
CASSFSDRAIGYTF
TGTGCCAGCAGTTTTTCGGACAGGGCTATTGGCTACACCTTC
>TRBD1|NA|TRBJ1-1|TRBV7-2
CASSRKDRGYTEAFF
TGTGCCAGCAGCAGGAAGGACAGGGGTTACACTGAAGCTTTCTTT
>NA|NA|TRBJ2-7|TRBV28
CASSPRDRVTYEQYF
TGTGCCAGCAGTCCGAGGGACCGGGTTACCTACGAGCAGTACTTC
>TRBD1|NA|TRBJ1-2|TRBV19
CASSSPSTGAYGYTF
TGTGCCAGTAGCAGCCCCTCGACAGGGGCTTATGGCTACACCTTC
>TRBD1|NA|TRBJ1-2|TRBV5-1
CASSPGQGDNYGYTF
TGCGCCAGCAGCCCGGGACAGGGTGATAACTATGGCTACACCTTC
>NA|NA|TRBJ2-3|TRBV5-1
CASSLLGGDTDTQYF
TGCGCCAGCAGCCTCTTGGGGGGCGACACAGATACGCAGTATTTT